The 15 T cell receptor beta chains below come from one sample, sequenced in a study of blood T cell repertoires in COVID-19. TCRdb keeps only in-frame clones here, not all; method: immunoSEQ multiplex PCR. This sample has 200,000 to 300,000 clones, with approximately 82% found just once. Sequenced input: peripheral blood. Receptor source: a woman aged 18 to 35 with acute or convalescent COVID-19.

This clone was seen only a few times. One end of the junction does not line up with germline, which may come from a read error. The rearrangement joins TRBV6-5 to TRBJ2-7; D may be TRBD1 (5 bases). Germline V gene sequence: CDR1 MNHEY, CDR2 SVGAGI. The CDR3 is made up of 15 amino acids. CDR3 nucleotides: TGTGCCAGCAGTGACTCCCAGGGTGGTGCCTACGAGCAGTACTTC. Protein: CASSDSQGGAYEQYF.

CDR3 residues: CASTGTGNEKLFF. The DNA of the CDR3 is TGTGCCAGTACCGGGACAGGGAATGAAAAACTGTTTTTT. The rearrangement uses TRBV12-3 or TRBV12-4 and TRBJ1-4, with 9 positions matching TRBD1. The CDR3 runs to 13 residues. V lost 9 bases, J lost 5 bases, and 4 bases stayed unmatched.

This CDR3 is CASSHHRQGGYGYTF. For the CDR3, the DNA is TGTGCCAGCAGTCACCACCGACAGGGTGGCTATGGCTACACCTTC. This sequence joins TRBV6-6 and TRBJ1-2, with TRBD1 matching over 7 bases. CDR3 size: 15 residues. The V gene's germline CDR1 is MNHNY and CDR2 SVGAGI (reference sequence). Trimming cost V 5 bases and J 4 bases; bases outside gene matches: 10.

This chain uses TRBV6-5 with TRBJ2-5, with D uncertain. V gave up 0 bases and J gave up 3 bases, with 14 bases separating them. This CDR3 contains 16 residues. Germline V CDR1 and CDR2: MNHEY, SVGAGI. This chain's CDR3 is CASSYSSLGPKETQYF. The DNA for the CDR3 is TGTGCCAGCAGTTACTCGTCCCTGGGCCCCAAAGAGACCCAGTACTTC.

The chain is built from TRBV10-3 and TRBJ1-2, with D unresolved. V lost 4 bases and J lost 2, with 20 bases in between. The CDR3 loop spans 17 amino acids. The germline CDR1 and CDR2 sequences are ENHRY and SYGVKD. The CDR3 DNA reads TGTGCCATCAGTGGTCACCAAAAAAGGGAGGCAAACTATGGCTACACCTTC. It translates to CAISGHQKREANYGYTF.

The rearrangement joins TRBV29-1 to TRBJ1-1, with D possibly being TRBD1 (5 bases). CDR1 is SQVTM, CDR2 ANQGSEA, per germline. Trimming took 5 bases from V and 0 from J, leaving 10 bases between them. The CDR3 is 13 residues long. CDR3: CSVIKGMNTEAFF. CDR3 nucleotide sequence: TGCAGCGTTATTAAGGGGATGAACACTGAAGCTTTCTTT.

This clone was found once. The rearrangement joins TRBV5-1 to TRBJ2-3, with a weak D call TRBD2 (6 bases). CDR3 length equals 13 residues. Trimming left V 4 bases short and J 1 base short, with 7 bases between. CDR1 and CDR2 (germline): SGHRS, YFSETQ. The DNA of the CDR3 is TGCGCCAGCAGCATAGCGGGCACAGATACGCAGTATTTT. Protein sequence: CASSIAGTDTQYF.

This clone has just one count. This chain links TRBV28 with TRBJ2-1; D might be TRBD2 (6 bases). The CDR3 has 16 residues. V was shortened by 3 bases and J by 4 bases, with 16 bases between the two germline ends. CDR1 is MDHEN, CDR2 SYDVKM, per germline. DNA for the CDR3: TGTGCCAGCAGTTTTTATTGGGTAGCGGATTACAATGAGCAGTTCTTC. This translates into CASSFYWVADYNEQFF.

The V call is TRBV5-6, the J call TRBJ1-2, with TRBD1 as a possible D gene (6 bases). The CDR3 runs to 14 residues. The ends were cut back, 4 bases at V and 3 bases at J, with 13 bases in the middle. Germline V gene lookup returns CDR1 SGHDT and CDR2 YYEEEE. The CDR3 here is CASSTGQLHYGYTF. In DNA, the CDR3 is TGTGCCAGCAGCACTGGACAGCTGCACTATGGCTACACCTTC.

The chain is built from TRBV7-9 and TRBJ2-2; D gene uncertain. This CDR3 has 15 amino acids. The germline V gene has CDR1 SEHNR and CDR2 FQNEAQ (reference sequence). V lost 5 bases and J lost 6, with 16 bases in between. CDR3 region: CASSPPNSFAGELFF. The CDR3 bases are TGTGCCAGCAGCCCCCCTAATAGCTTCGCCGGGGAGCTGTTTTTT.

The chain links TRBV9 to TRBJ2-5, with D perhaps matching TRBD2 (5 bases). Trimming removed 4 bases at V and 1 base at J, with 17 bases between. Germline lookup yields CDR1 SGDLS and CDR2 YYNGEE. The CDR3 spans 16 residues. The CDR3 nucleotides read TGTGCCAGCAGCACCCAAAAGGGTAGCGCCCAAGAGACCCAGTACTTC. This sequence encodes CASSTQKGSAQETQYF.

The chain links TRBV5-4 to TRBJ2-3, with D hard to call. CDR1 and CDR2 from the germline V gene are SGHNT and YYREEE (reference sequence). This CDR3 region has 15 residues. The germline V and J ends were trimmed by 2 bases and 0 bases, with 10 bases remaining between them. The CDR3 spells CASSLEQQSTDTQYF. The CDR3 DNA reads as TGTGCCAGCAGCTTAGAACAGCAGAGCACAGATACGCAGTATTTT.

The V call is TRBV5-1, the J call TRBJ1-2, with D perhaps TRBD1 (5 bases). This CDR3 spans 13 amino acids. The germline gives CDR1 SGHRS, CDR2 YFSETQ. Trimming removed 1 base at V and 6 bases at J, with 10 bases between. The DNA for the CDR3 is TGCGCCAGCAGCTTGCAAGGGGCGGATGGCTACACCTTC. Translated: CASSLQGADGYTF. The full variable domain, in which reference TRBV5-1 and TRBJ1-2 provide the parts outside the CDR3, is KAGVTQTPRYLIKTRGQQVTLSCSPISGHRSVSWYQQTPGQGLQFLFEYFSETQRNKGNFPGRFSGRQFSNSRSEMNVSTLELGDSALYLCASSLQGADGYTFGSGTRLTVV.

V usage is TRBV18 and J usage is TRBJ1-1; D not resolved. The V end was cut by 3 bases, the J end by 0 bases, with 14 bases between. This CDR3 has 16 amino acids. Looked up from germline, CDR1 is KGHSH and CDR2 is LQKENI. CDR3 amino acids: CASSPTLGTVNTEAFF. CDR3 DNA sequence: TGTGCCAGCTCACCGACCCTCGGCACAGTGAACACTGAAGCTTTCTTT.

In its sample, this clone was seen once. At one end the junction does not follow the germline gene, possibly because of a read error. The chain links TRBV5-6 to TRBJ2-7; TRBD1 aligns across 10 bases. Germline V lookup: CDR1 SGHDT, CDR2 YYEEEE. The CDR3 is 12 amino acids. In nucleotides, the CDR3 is TGTGCCAGCAGCTCCGACAGGGGGCTAAGGGACTTC. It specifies CASSSDRGLRDF.